This TCR beta chain was observed in a study of kidney transplant recipient with SARS-CoV-2 infection. Germline V gene lookup returns CDR1 PRHDT and CDR2 FYEKMQ (reference sequence). There are 13 residues in the CDR3. V was trimmed by 6 bases and J by 7 bases, leaving 13 bases between them. This clonotype was seen many times. MiXCR, run by TCRdb on the reads, gives a single entry per CDR3 protein. In the table there are 200,000 to 300,000 distinct CDR3 sequences, 29% of which are singletons. This sequence joins TRBV13 and TRBJ2-1; D perhaps matches TRBD2 (6 bases). The input for sequencing was a blood sample, taken at baseline and on roughly day 120 from a kidney transplant recipient. This TCR derives from a young adult male patient who had COVID-19 and was a kidney transplant recipient. Some T cells may have come from the graft donor. CDR3 region: CASSVGGRNEQFF. In DNA form, the CDR3 reads TGTGCCAGCAGTGTCGGGGGTCGGAATGAGCAGTTCTTC.